This T cell receptor beta chain was sequenced during a study of cytomegalovirus exposure and HLA in healthy donors. Study-level findings and limits: Fewer N-insertions than the approximately 700-donor mean were reportedly shown by an Asian-associated ancestry cluster in a later analysis.

Of note for this clone: No antigen is known for it.

The PCR employed 60 Vbeta primers together with 13 Jbeta primers. TCRdb's table, derived via immunoSEQ multiplex PCR, lists solely in-frame clones and lacks some. This table holds about 120,000 clones, roughly three quarters found once. The germline V gene encodes CDR1 SGHTA and CDR2 FQGNSA. V was pared by 2 bases and J by 7 bases, with 2 bases of the junction left unmatched. The CDR3 is 14 residues long. Sequenced sample: PBMCs. This TCR was sampled from a woman aged 35 to 49 in good health and CMV-seropositive. The chain is built from TRBV7-2 and TRBJ1-6; 7 bases are shared with TRBD1. The CDR3 loop reads CASSLRTGNSPLHF. The CDR3 coding sequence is TGTGCCAGCAGCTTAAGGACAGGCAATTCACCCCTCCACTTT.